The 18 T cell receptor beta chains presented below share a single source sample, sequenced in a study of blood T cell repertoires in COVID-19 (dated by TCRdb to the early 2020s). Receptor amplification or capture employed the immunoSEQ multiplex PCR assay. TCRdb's version of the immuneACCESS table is confined to in-frame rearrangements and falls short of the full clone set. An unresolved V gene accounts for under half of the shortfall where checked; the remainder is of unknown origin. A total of 200,000 to 250,000 clones appear in this sample, 88% of them only once. Less than 3.5% of the sample belongs to the ten largest clones. The sample was peripheral blood. The receptors derive from a woman aged 55-69 years with acute or convalescent COVID-19.

This clone appeared a few times. The chain recombines TRBV10-1 with TRBJ2-2, with 11 bases matching TRBD2. V lost 4 bases, J lost 5 bases, and 3 bases stayed unmatched. This CDR3 contains 15 residues. Germline CDR1 is WNHNN and CDR2 is SYGVQD (reference sequence). CDR3 bases: TGCGCCAGCAGTGGAAGGACTAGCGGGACCGGGGAGCTGTTTTTT. Protein: CASSGRTSGTGELFF.

This clone was seen just once. The rearrangement links TRBV18 to TRBJ1-2; a possible D gene is TRBD1 (5 bases). The germline V gene encodes CDR1 KGHSH and CDR2 LQKENI. CDR3 length equals 13 residues. V was pared by 4 bases and J by 6 bases, with 12 bases between. DNA of the CDR3: TGTGCCAGCTCACAGACAGTTATTGATGGCTACACCTTC. Amino acids: CASSQTVIDGYTF.

The chain uses TRBV2 and TRBJ1-2, with D possibly TRBD1 on 5 matching bases. Germline V gene data show CDR1 as SNHLY and CDR2 as FYNNEI. The ends were cut back, 7 bases at V and 4 bases at J, with 10 bases in the middle. The CDR3 runs 12 residues. CDR3: CASIQGVYGYTF. In nucleotides, the CDR3 is TGTGCCAGCATTCAGGGCGTCTATGGCTACACCTTC.

The chain has TRBV7-9 and TRBJ1-1; 11 bases agree with TRBD1. Germline-derived CDR1 and CDR2 are SEHNR and FQNEAQ (reference sequence). CDR3 length: 17 amino acids. V lost 6 bases to trimming and J lost 4 bases; unmatched junction nucleotides: 13. CDR3 sequence reads: CASSPGQGVSGRTEAFF. The CDR3 DNA reads as TGTGCCAGCAGTCCGGGACAGGGGGTGAGTGGCCGCACTGAAGCTTTCTTT.

The chain combines TRBV19 with TRBJ2-7; maybe TRBD2 (5 bases). The germline V and J ends were trimmed by 7 bases and 3 bases, with 13 bases remaining between them. The V gene's germline CDR1 is LNHDA and CDR2 SQIVND (reference sequence). The CDR3 is 13 residues long. In nucleotides, the CDR3 is TGTGCCAGTAATTCCGGGATAGGCTACGAGCAGTACTTC. Amino acid sequence: CASNSGIGYEQYF.

This chain links TRBV7-8 with TRBJ2-7, with D perhaps TRBD2 (5 bases). The CDR3 contains 19 residues. In germline, CDR1 is SGHVS, CDR2 FQNEAQ. With 3 bases removed from V and 3 bases from J, the gap between germline ends came to 27 bases. The CDR3 reads CASSFSPEGPASILYEQYF. CDR3 nucleotides: TGTGCCAGCAGCTTCTCCCCAGAGGGTCCTGCCTCAATCCTCTACGAGCAGTACTTC. Full variable domain (rest looked up from reference TRBV7-8 and TRBJ2-7): GAGVSQSPRYKVAKRGQDVALRCDPISGHVSLFWYQQALGQGPEFLTYFQNEAQLDKSGLPSDRFFAERPEGSVSTLKIQRTQQEDSAVYLCASSFSPEGPASILYEQYFGPGTRLTVT.

The chain recombines TRBV10-1 with TRBJ1-1, with D unclear. The germline CDR1 and CDR2 sequences are WNHNN and SYGVQD (reference sequence). Between the trimmed V and J ends, which lost 2 bases and 0 bases, there was a span of 16 bases. The CDR3 covers 17 residues. DNA of the CDR3: TGCGCCAGCAGTGAGATATTGCAGGTCGGGATGAACACTGAAGCTTTCTTT. Protein sequence: CASSEILQVGMNTEAFF.

The chain recombines TRBV5-1 with TRBJ1-3; D might be TRBD1 (5 bases). This CDR3 has 13 amino acids. Looked up from germline, CDR1 is SGHRS and CDR2 is YFSETQ. Trimming cost V 5 bases and J 7 bases, with 13 bases left between them. CDR3 sequence reads: CASSRGGENTIYF. CDR3 bases: TGCGCCAGCAGTCGGGGCGGGGAGAACACCATATATTTT.

This chain connects TRBV4-3 to TRBJ2-1; 12 bases map to TRBD2. With 3 bases clipped from V and 9 bases from J, the junction kept 9 bases outside the gene matches. Germline assignment: CDR1 LGHNA and CDR2 YSLEER. This CDR3 is built from 16 residues. CDR3 protein: CASSQGPSGRAAEQFF. The DNA of the CDR3 is TGCGCCAGCAGCCAGGGCCCTAGCGGGAGGGCCGCTGAGCAGTTCTTC.

This chain uses TRBV19 with TRBJ2-7, with D perhaps TRBD2 (5 bases). This CDR3 spans 15 amino acids. The germline gives CDR1 LNHDA, CDR2 SQIVND (reference sequence). V was shortened by 3 bases and J by 3 bases, with 15 bases between the two germline ends. CDR3 DNA: TGTGCCAGTAGTATCTCGGGGTATCATGTCTACGAGCAGTACTTC. Its translation: CASSISGYHVYEQYF. Full variable domain (missing parts from reference TRBV19 and TRBJ2-7): DGGITQSPKYLFRKEGQNVTLSCEQNLNHDAMYWYRQDPGQGLRLIYYSQIVNDFQKGDIAEGYSVSREKKESFPLTVTSAQKNPTAFYLCASSISGYHVYEQYFGPGTRLTVT.

CDR3 loop: CASSSELAGGHNEQFF. The CDR3 region has the DNA TGTGCCAGCAGCTCCGAACTAGCGGGGGGGCACAATGAGCAGTTCTTC. J is TRBJ2-1 and V is TRBV11-3, with TRBD2 matching over 13 bases. This CDR3 comprises 16 residues. V was pared by 4 bases and J by 5 bases, with 5 bases of the junction left unmatched. The V gene's germline CDR1 is SGHNT and CDR2 YENEEA.

The chain carries TRBV18 and TRBJ2-2; 7 nucleotides match TRBD1. The germline V gene encodes CDR1 KGHSH and CDR2 LQKENI. The CDR3 sequence is 16 residues long. The V segment lost 8 bases and the J segment 4 bases; nucleotides outside the gene matches: 13. CDR3 residues: CASPGGTAISTGELFF. The CDR3 nucleotides are TGTGCCAGCCCAGGTGGGACAGCTATAAGCACCGGGGAGCTGTTTTTT.

The rearrangement uses TRBV19 and TRBJ2-1, with 10 bases fitting TRBD2. The CDR3 runs 14 residues. Germline CDR1 LNHDA, CDR2 SQIVND (reference sequence). Trimming at V came to 1 base and at J to 10 bases, leaving 4 bases not matched to a gene. The CDR3 region is CASSIVLAGVEQFF. The CDR3 DNA reads as TGTGCCAGTAGTATAGTGCTAGCGGGGGTCGAGCAGTTCTTC.

This clone was seen once. The chain carries TRBV30 and TRBJ2-1, with 15 positions matching TRBD2. The CDR3 is 14 amino acids. V lost 3 bases and J lost 6; bases outside the gene matches: 0. CDR1 GTSNPN and CDR2 SVGIG come from the germline V gene (reference sequence). As DNA, the CDR3 is TGTGCCTGGAGGGGACTAGCGGGGGGCAATGAGCAGTTCTTC. The encoded protein is CAWRGLAGGNEQFF.

The rearrangement links TRBV5-1 to TRBJ2-1; no reliable D call. Between the trimmed V and J ends, which lost 0 bases and 9 bases, there was a span of 10 bases. The germline V gene encodes CDR1 SGHRS and CDR2 YFSETQ. The CDR3 has 13 amino acids. The CDR3 here is CASSLGQFSEQFF. The CDR3 DNA reads as TGCGCCAGCAGCTTGGGTCAGTTCAGTGAGCAGTTCTTC.

This rearrangement joins TRBV28 to TRBJ2-3; D gene ambiguous. This CDR3 comprises 14 residues. Looked up from germline, CDR1 is MDHEN and CDR2 is SYDVKM. With 7 bases removed from V and 0 bases from J, the gap between germline ends came to 11 bases. CDR3 in amino acids: CASTASGSTDTQYF. CDR3 nucleotide sequence: TGTGCCAGCACCGCGTCCGGGAGCACAGATACGCAGTATTTT.

J is TRBJ2-3 and V is TRBV10-2; TRBD2 is a possible D gene (5 bases). V lost 4 bases, J lost 2 bases, and 13 bases lay in between. The CDR3 contains 15 residues. Germline assignment: CDR1 WSHSY and CDR2 SAAADI. The CDR3 DNA reads as TGCGCCAGCAGTGGGCCGGACTGGCTCACAGATACGCAGTATTTT. Residues: CASSGPDWLTDTQYF.

The chain employs TRBV30 and TRBJ1-5; TRBD1 is a possible D gene (5 bases). Deletions cut 2 bases from V and 7 bases from J, with 12 bases between. In germline, CDR1 is GTSNPN, CDR2 SVGIG (reference sequence). CDR3 length equals 13 residues. The CDR3 DNA is TGTGCCTGGAGTTTTGGGGGGGAACAGCCCCAGCATTTT. Its protein is CAWSFGGEQPQHF.